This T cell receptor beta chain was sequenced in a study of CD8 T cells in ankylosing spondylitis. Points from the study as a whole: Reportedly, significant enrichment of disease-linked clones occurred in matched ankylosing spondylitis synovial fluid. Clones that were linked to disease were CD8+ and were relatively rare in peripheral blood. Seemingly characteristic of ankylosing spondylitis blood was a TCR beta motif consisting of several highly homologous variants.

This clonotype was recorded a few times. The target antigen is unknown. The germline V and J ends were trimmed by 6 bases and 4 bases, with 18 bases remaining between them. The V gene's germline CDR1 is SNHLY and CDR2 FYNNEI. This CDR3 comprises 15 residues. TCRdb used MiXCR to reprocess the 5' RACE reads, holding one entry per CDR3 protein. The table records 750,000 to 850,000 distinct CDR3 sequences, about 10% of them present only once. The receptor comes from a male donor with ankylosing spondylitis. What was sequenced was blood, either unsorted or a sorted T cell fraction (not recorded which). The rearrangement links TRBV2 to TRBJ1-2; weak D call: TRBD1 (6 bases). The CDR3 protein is CASSPAGGSSYGYTF. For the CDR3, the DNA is TGTGCCAGCAGCCCCGCGGGGGGCAGTAGCTATGGCTACACCTTC.